The 4 T cell receptor beta chains reported below all come from one sample, sequenced in a study of T cell responses to AZD1222 COVID-19 vaccine. Repertoires were generated with immunoSEQ multiplex PCR, while TCRdb's copy carries only in-frame clones and drops some. Of about 130,000 clones in the sample, more than 80% were seen once. Sample: peripheral blood, taken on day 0 of AZD1222 vaccination. The receptor set was obtained from an adult in good health.

The chain carries TRBV28 and TRBJ1-1, with unresolved D. This CDR3 is 12 amino acids long. Per the germline V gene, CDR1 is MDHEN and CDR2 is SYDVKM. The V end lost 6 bases, the J end lost 4 bases, and 9 bases lay between the germline ends. The CDR3 coding sequence is TGTGCCAGCAGGCTGGAGGTCACTGAAGCTTTCTTT. Its protein product is CASRLEVTEAFF.

This chain joins TRBV19 and TRBJ1-2; 11 positions match TRBD1. Trimming at V came to 5 bases and at J to 3 bases, leaving 8 bases not matched to a gene. This CDR3 contains 16 residues. CDR1 LNHDA and CDR2 SQIVND come from the germline V gene (reference sequence). CDR3 in DNA: TGTGCCAGTAGTGAATCCGGGACAGGGGGTGACTATGGCTACACCTTC. This sequence encodes CASSESGTGGDYGYTF.

This clone has just one count. The J gene is TRBJ1-2, the V gene TRBV5-4; 12 positions agree with TRBD1. Unmatched junction bases numbered 3, after V lost 3 bases and J lost 3 bases. CDR1 is SGHNT and CDR2 is YYREEE in the germline V gene (reference sequence). There are 15 residues in the CDR3. CDR3 sequence reads: CASSSGQGADYGYTF. DNA of the CDR3: TGTGCCAGCAGCTCGGGACAGGGGGCGGACTATGGCTACACCTTC.

This clone is labeled medium-sized. The V call is TRBV7-8, the J call TRBJ1-4; possibly TRBD1 for D (6 bases). Germline V lookup: CDR1 SGHVS, CDR2 FQNEAQ. The CDR3 contains 15 residues. V was cut by 1 base and J by 6 bases, with 12 bases left in between. The chain's CDR3 is CASSLGGGIDEKLFF. In nucleotides, the CDR3 is TGTGCCAGCAGCTTAGGAGGGGGGATAGATGAAAAACTGTTTTTT.